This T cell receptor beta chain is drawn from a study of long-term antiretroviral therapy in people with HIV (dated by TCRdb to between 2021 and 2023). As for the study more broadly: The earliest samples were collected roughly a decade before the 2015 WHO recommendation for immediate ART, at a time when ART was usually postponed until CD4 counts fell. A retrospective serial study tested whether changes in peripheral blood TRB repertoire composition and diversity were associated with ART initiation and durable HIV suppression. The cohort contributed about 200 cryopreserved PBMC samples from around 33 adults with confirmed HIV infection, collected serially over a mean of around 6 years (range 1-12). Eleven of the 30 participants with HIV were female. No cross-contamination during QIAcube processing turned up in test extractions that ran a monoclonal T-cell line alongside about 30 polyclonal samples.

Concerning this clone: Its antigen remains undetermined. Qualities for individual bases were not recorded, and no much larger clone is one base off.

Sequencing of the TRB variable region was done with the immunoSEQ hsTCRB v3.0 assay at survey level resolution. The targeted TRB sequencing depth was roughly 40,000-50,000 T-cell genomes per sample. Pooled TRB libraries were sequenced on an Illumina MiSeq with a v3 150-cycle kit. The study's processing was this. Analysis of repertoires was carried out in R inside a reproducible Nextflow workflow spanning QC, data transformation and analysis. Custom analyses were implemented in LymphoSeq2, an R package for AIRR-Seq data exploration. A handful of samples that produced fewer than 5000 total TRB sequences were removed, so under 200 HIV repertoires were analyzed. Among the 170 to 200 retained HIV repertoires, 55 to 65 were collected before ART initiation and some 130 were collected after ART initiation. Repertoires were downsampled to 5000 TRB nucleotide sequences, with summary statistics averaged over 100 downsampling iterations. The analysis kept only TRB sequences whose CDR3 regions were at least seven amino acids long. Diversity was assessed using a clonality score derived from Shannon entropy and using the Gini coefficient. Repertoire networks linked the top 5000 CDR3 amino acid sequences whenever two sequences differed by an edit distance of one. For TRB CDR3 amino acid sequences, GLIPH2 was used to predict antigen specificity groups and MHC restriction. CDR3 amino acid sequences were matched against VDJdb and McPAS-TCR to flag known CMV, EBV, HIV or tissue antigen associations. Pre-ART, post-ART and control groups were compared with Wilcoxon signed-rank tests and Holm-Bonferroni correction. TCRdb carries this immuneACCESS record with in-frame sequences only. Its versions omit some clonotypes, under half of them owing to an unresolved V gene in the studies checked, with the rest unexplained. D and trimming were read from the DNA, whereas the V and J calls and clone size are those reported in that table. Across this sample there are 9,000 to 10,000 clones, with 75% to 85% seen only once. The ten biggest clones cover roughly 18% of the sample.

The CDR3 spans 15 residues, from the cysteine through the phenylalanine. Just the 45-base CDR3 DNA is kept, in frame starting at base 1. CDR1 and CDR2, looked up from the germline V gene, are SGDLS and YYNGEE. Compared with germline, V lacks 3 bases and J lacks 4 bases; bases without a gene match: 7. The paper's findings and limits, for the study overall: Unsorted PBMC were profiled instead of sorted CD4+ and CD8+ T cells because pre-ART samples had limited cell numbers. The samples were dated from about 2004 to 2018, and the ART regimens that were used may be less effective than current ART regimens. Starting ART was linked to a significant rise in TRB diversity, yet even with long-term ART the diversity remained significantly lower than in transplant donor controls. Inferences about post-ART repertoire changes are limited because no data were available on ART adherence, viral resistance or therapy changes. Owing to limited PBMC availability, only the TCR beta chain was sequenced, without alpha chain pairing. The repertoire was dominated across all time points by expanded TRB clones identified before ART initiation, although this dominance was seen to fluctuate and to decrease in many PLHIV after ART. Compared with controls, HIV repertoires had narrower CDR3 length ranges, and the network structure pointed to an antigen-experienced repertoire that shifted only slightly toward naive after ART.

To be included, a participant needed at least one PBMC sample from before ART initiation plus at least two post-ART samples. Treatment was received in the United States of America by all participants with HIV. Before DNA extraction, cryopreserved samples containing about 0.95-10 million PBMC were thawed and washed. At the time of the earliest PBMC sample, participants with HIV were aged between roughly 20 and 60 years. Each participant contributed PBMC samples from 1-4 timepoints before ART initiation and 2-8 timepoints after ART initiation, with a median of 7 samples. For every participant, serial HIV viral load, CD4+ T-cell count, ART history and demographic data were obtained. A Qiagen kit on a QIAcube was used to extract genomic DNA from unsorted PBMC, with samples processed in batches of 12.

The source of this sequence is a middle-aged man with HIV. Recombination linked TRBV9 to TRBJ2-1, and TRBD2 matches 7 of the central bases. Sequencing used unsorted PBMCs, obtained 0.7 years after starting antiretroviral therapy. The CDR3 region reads CASSAYPGGYNEQFF. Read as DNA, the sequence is TGTGCCAGCAGCGCCTATCCGGGGGGATACAATGAGCAGTTCTTC. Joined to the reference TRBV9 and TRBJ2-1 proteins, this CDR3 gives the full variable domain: DSGVTQTPKHLITATGQRVTLRCSPRSGDLSVYWYQQSLDQGLQFLIQYYNGEERAKGNILERFSAQQFPDLHSELNLSSLELGDSALYFCASSAYPGGYNEQFFGPGTRLTVL.